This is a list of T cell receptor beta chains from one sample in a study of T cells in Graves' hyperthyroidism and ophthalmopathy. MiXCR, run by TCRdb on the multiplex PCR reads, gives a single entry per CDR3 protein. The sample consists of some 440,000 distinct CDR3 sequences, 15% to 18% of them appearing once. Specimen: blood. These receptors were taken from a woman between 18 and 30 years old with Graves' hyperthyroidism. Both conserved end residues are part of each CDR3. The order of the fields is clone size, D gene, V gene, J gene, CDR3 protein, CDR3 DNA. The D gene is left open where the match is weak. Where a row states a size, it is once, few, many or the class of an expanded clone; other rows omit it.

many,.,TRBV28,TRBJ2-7,CASSLRQGGYEQYF,TGTGCCAGCAGTTTGCGGCAGGGGGGTTACGAGCAGTACTTC
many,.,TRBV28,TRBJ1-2,CASSLLLVENLNYGYTF,TGTGCCAGCAGTTTATTGCTGGTCGAAAACCTCAACTATGGCTACACCTTC
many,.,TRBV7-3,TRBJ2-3,CASSLIPQADTQYF,TGTGCCAGCAGCTTAATCCCGCAGGCAGATACGCAGTATTTT
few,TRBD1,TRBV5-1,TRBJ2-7,CASSMGQGFEQYF,TGCGCCAGCAGTATGGGACAGGGGTTCGAGCAGTACTTC
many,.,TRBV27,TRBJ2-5,CASSLMGGPETQYF,TGTGCCAGCAGTTTAATGGGGGGGCCAGAGACCCAGTACTTC
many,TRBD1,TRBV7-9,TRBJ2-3,CASSSRDSVPDTQYF,TGTGCCAGCAGCTCGAGGGACAGTGTGCCAGATACGCAGTATTTT
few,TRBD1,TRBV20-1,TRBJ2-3,CSASNRGSSTDTQYF,TGCAGTGCTTCGAACAGGGGGTCTAGCACAGATACGCAGTATTTT
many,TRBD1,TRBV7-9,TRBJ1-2,CASSIWDSPRANYGYTF,TGTGCCAGCAGCATCTGGGACAGCCCCAGGGCCAACTATGGCTACACCTTC
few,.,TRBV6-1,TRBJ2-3,CASSEGRERGTQYF,TGTGCCAGCAGTGAAGGTCGGGAGAGAGGCACGCAGTATTTT
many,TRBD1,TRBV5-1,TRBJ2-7,CASGPGQGNYEQYF,TGCGCCAGTGGACCGGGACAGGGGAACTACGAGCAGTACTTC
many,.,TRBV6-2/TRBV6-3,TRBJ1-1,CASSTGGENTEAFF,TGTGCCAGCAGTACGGGGGGAGAGAACACTGAAGCTTTCTTT
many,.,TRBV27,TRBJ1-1,CASRPGQTNTEAFF,TGTGCCAGCAGGCCGGGACAAACCAACACTGAAGCTTTCTTT
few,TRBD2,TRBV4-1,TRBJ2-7,CASSQRFSGSGGYEQYF,TGCGCCAGCAGCCAAAGGTTTAGCGGGAGTGGTGGCTACGAGCAGTACTTC
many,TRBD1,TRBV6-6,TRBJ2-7,CASSYAIGQGAEQYF,TGTGCCAGCAGTTACGCAATTGGACAGGGGGCCGAGCAGTACTTC
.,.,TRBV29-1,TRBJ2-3,CSVEYAYTQYF,TGCAGCGTTGAATACGCCTATACGCAGTATTTT